One sample yielded the 13 T cell receptor beta chains listed below, sequenced in a study of blood T cell repertoires in COVID-19. Only in-frame clones appear in the TCRdb table, and some are missing; sequencing was by immunoSEQ multiplex PCR. The data show approximately 82,000 clones, 85% seen once. Sequencing used peripheral blood. The source is a woman in her 70s with active or convalescent COVID-19.

This rearrangement joins TRBV11-3 to TRBJ1-1, with D unresolved. V gave up 5 bases and J gave up 0 bases, with 22 bases separating them. This CDR3 contains 18 residues. From germline, CDR1 is SGHNT and CDR2 YENEEA. CDR3 loop: CASSRPWETAKLNTEAFF. In nucleotides, the CDR3 is TGTGCCAGCAGCCGACCCTGGGAGACCGCCAAGTTGAACACTGAAGCTTTCTTT.

This clone was counted a single time. The chain joins TRBV28 to TRBJ2-2; possibly TRBD1 for D (6 bases). The CDR3 contains 14 residues. The germline V and J ends were trimmed by 8 bases and 8 bases, with 18 bases remaining between them. CDR1 and CDR2 from the germline V gene are MDHEN and SYDVKM. In DNA, the CDR3 is TGTGCCAGCCAGACCACAGGGATCAGGGGGGAGCTGTTTTTT. Protein product: CASQTTGIRGELFF.

This chain joins TRBV21-1 and TRBJ2-7; TRBD1, as called in the table, went unchecked against the DNA. TRBV21-1 is a listed pseudogene. CDR3 size: 18 residues. CDR3 region: CASSKGGQTNLISYEQYF. Here the CDR3 DNA reads TGTGCCAGCAGCAAGGGTGGACAGACAAACTTAATCTCCTACGAGCAGTACTTC.

In nucleotides, the CDR3 is TGTGCCAGCAGCTCCCGACAGGGGGCTAACTATGGCTACACCTTC. Protein product: CASSSRQGANYGYTF. The chain uses TRBV14 and TRBJ1-2, with TRBD1 matching 9 bases. CDR3 length equals 15 residues. The V gene's germline CDR1 is SGHDN and CDR2 FVKESK. Trimming at V came to 5 bases and at J to 0 bases, leaving 4 bases not matched to a gene.

V is TRBV7-2 and J is TRBJ2-7; D is unclear. The CDR3 loop spans 12 amino acids. Germline V gene lookup returns CDR1 SGHTA and CDR2 FQGNSA. V was pared by 3 bases and J by 6 bases, with 9 bases between. For the CDR3, the DNA is TGTGCCAGCAGCTTGATGGTAGCCGAGCAGTACTTC. This translates into CASSLMVAEQYF.

The V call is TRBV12-3 or TRBV12-4, the J call TRBJ1-1; D is unresolved. The CDR3 has 13 amino acids. Trimming took 6 bases from V and 10 from J, leaving 18 bases between them. This CDR3 reads CASRQRAKRLAFF. CDR3 DNA: TGTGCCAGCAGACAACGAGCCAAGAGGTTAGCTTTCTTT.

J is TRBJ2-3 and V is TRBV6-5, with 7 positions matching TRBD1. The CDR3 has 13 residues. V gave up 5 bases and J gave up 4 bases; unmatched junction bases: 3. CDR1 is MNHEY and CDR2 is SVGAGI in the germline V gene. The CDR3 region has the DNA TGTGCCAGCAGTAGACAGGGCCCAGATACGCAGTATTTT. Its translation: CASSRQGPDTQYF.

The chain couples TRBV5-1 to TRBJ1-1; D is unresolved. The V and J ends lost 4 bases and 5 bases respectively, with 12 bases between them. Germline V gene sequence: CDR1 SGHRS, CDR2 YFSETQ. The CDR3 spans 13 residues. As DNA, the CDR3 is TGCGCCAGCAGCCGGGGTGGAGAGACTGAAGCTTTCTTT. Its translation is CASSRGGETEAFF.

The gene calls are TRBV27 and TRBJ2-3; perhaps TRBD2 as D (6 bases). Trimming stripped 4 bases from V and 1 base from J, with 9 bases between. Germline V gene sequence: CDR1 MNHEY, CDR2 SMNVEV (reference sequence). The CDR3 extends over 14 amino acids. The CDR3 here is CASSSWGGTDTQYF. The CDR3 DNA reads as TGTGCCAGCAGTTCCTGGGGGGGCACAGATACGCAGTATTTT.

The chain uses TRBV7-9 and TRBJ1-2; 8 positions match TRBD1. This CDR3 spans 15 amino acids. Germline loops: CDR1 SEHNR, CDR2 FQNEAQ (reference sequence). V gave up 0 bases and J gave up 6 bases; unmatched junction bases: 6. The CDR3 region is CASSLAGQGVDGYTF. In DNA, the CDR3 is TGTGCCAGCAGCTTAGCCGGACAGGGAGTCGATGGCTACACCTTC.

Details on this clone: One junction end disagrees with the germline gene, perhaps due to a read error. This sequence joins TRBV6-2 or TRBV6-3 and TRBJ1-2; TRBD1 matches at 9 bases. The germline V gene has CDR1 MNHEY and CDR2 SVGEGT. The CDR3 length is 13 residues. In DNA, the CDR3 is TGTGCCAGCAGTTACTCGACGGGGACAGGGCCAGTCTTC. Translation: CASSYSTGTGPVF.

This clone was counted once. The gene calls are TRBV9 and TRBJ2-6; TRBD1 aligns across 11 bases. The V gene end was trimmed by 3 bases and the J gene end by 12 bases; junction bases not matched to a gene: 5. The CDR3 extends over 14 amino acids. Germline V gene data show CDR1 as SGDLS and CDR2 as YYNGEE. DNA of the CDR3: TGTGCCAGCAGCGGCTCCGGGACAGGGGGCGTCCTGACTTTC. It encodes CASSGSGTGGVLTF.

This clone turned up a few times. The chain uses TRBV6-5 and TRBJ2-7; 10 nucleotides line up with TRBD1. V lost 5 bases to trimming and J lost 3 bases; unmatched junction nucleotides: 7. Germline CDR1 is MNHEY and CDR2 is SVGAGI. This CDR3 comprises 15 residues. The CDR3 reads CASSRTGTGVYEQYF. For the CDR3, the DNA is TGTGCCAGCAGTCGTACCGGGACAGGGGTCTACGAGCAGTACTTC.